This TCR beta chain was obtained from a study of blood T cell repertoires in COVID-19. The germline gives CDR1 LGHDT, CDR2 YNNKEL (reference sequence). V lost 0 bases and J lost 6, with 14 bases in between. The length of the CDR3 is 16 residues. Assay: immunoSEQ multiplex PCR; the TCRdb copy retains only in-frame clones and omits some. The repertoire includes approximately 290,000 clones, 90% of them detected once, and over 3.5% sits in the top ten. The receptor was derived from a woman under 30 with acute COVID-19. Sequencing input: PBMCs or T cells enriched from blood (not recorded which). The V call is TRBV3-1 (or the pseudogene TRBV3-2), the J call TRBJ2-2; unclear D gene. CDR3 bases: TGTGCCAGCAGCCAAGAAATTGGAGCAGCCCCCGGGGAGCTGTTTTTT. It translates to CASSQEIGAAPGELFF.